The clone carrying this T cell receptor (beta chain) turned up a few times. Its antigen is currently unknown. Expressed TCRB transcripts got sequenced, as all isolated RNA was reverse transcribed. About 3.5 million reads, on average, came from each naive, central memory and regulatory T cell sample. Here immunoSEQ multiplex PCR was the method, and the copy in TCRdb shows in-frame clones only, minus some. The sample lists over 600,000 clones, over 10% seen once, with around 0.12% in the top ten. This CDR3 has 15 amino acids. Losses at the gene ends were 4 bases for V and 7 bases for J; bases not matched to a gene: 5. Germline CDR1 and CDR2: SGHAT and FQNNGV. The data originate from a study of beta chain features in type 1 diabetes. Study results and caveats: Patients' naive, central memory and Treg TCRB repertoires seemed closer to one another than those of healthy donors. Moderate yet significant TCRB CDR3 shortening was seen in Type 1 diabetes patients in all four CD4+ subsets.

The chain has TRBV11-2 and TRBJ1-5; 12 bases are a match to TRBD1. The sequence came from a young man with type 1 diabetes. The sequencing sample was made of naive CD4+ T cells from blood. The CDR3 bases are TGTGCCAGCAGCTCAGGGACAGGGGGCGGACAGCCCCAGCATTTT. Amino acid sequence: CASSSGTGGGQPQHF. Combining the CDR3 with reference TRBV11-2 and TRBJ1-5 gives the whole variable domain EAGVAQSPRYKIIEKRQSVAFWCNPISGHATLYWYQQILGQGPKLLIQFQNNGVVDDSQLPKDRFSAERLKGVDSTLKIQPAKLEDSAVYLCASSSGTGGGQPQHFGDGTRLSIL.